Given below is one TCR beta chain in context. Its specific antigen is unknown. Libraries came from the immunoSEQ multiplex PCR assay. The multiplex PCR relied on a mix of 60 forward primers for TCR Vbeta segments and 13 reverse primers for TCR Jbeta segments. The CDR3 region of rearranged TCR beta genes was amplified from genomic DNA by a multiplex PCR assay. Amplified TCR beta libraries were sequenced as 87-base-pair reads on the Illumina HiSeq System. The authors' pipeline ran thus. Across the 666 repertoires, a later analysis counted roughly 84 million unique TCR beta chains, around 10 million of which were shared by at least two donors. A nearest-neighbor algorithm error-corrected the raw reads and collapsed the reads into unique sequences, merging closely related sequences to remove PCR and sequencing errors. To assign V, D and J gene segments, CDR3 sequences were aligned to IMGT reference sequences. Each retained sequence needed at least a six-nucleotide match to both a V gene segment and a J gene segment. Rearrangements were classified as productive when the CDR3 lacked stop codons and remained in frame with V and J, and all other rearrangements were classified as non-productive. Following IMGT convention, CDR3 was defined as the stretch from the second conserved V-encoded cysteine to the conserved J-encoded phenylalanine. In an earlier analysis of roughly 610 of the donors, sequences lacking an unambiguous match to a single V gene segment were excluded. An earlier analysis of fewer than 650 of the donors classified V segments as functional when productive rearrangements were above 56.7% and as segregating when the standard deviation between donors was above 5%. A statistical classification framework was built to diagnose cytomegalovirus status from the catalog of TCR beta chain sequences. A later analysis assigned V and J genes by comparing TCR nucleotide sequences with IMGT/GENE-DB human TR gene sequences. In a later analysis, CDR3 sequences and most-parsimonious VDJ recombination scenarios were assigned using the TCRdist pipeline. In a later analysis, every TCR beta chain was defined by the combination of its CDR3 amino acid sequence and its V-gene family, and reads without a unique V-gene family were dropped. A later analysis removed 500 to 650 highly shared, low-generation-probability nucleotide sequences to deal with suspected cross-contamination and a sequencing artifact. In a later analysis, a clonal expansion index was calculated for each public chain from normalized within-repertoire ranks of inferred template counts. Generation probabilities in a later analysis came from a VDJ recombination model fitted to out-of-frame rearrangements, and those results were checked against IGoR. Hypergeometric tests were used in a later analysis to score TCR-TCR, TCR-HLA and TCR-CMV co-occurrence, with a repertoire-size bias correction applied to the TCR pairs. A later analysis estimated false discovery rates by permuting HLA or CMV assignments 20 times. In a later analysis, co-occurring TCRs were grouped using DBSCAN, and TCRdist sequence similarity was added for clustering within HLA-allele-positive subsets. Repertoires with fewer than 30,000 or more than 120,000 public chains were left out of co-occurrence clustering, as were four to six repertoires with anomalous nucleotide sharing. Entries here come from immuneACCESS through TCRdb and include only in-frame sequences with V and J called. Some clones fail to appear in such tables; in the studies checked, an unresolved V gene covers under half of the shortfall, and the cause of the remainder is unknown. V and J calls plus clone size are reproduced from that table; the DNA served to infer D and trimming. This sample's table has entries for about 51,000 clones. The ten top clones hold roughly a quarter of the sample.

Compared with germline, V lacks 4 bases and J lacks 5 bases; bases without a gene match: 2. The germline V gene encodes CDR1 SGHVS and CDR2 FNYEAQ. The cysteine opens and the phenylalanine closes a CDR3 of 14 amino acids. The entry retains the CDR3 DNA only, 42 bases that are in frame from base 1. The record originates from a study of cytomegalovirus exposure and HLA in healthy donors (dated by TCRdb to 2016 to 2017). Study-level background: In an earlier analysis of about 560 of the donors, 250 to 300 Gb of sequence data and 100 million or so unique TCR beta sequences from 150 million to 200 million T cells were reported. A later genetic analysis used genome-wide SNP genotypes for 398 of the 666 donors, treating that subset as a discovery cohort. Using immunosequencing, the study profiled T cell repertoires from some 670 subjects and related those repertoires to cytomegalovirus serostatus. The later analysis used no new phenotypic data to find candidate immune exposures, relying instead on TCR beta sequences and their occurrence across donors. Among the roughly 410 genotyped donors, roughly 80% belonged to the genetic ancestry cluster associated with self-reported Caucasian donors. Donor age, sex, ethnicity and CMV serostatus were compiled alongside the repertoire data. HLA typing included class I and class II loci at four-digit resolution. To decide whether each TCR beta V gene segment behaved as functional or pseudogenic, an earlier analysis of approximately 590 of the donors relied on high-throughput TCR beta sequencing. Approximately 310 gigabases of sequencing data and approximately 85 million unique TCR sequences were included in an early release covering around 600 HLA-typed donors. All discovery cohort repertoires had been generated using a single sequencing platform. A separate validation cohort of 100 to 150 different subjects was used in addition to the roughly 670-subject first cohort. Among about 400 genotyped donors of the cohort, an average of approximately 240,000 unique TCR beta nucleotide sequences was sequenced per donor, of which roughly 17% were non-productive. A later analysis re-analyzed previously published TCR beta repertoires from about 730 donors and added high-resolution HLA genotyping to study TCR occurrence patterns. The number of typed donors differed by locus: about 620-640 for A, B, C, DRB1 and DQB1; approximately 530 for DQA1; some 590 for DPA1; and around 490 for DPB1. The study combined high-throughput TCR immunosequencing, statistical association of individual TCRs with disease status, and machine learning to predict cytomegalovirus infection status. Several DR-DQ haplotypes were treated as single units for association and clustering because of strong linkage in the cohort. The study was designed to test whether signatures of past pathogen exposure could be identified by cataloging public T cell receptors. Results the study describes overall, beyond this receptor: In a later analysis, HLA-associated TCR beta chains showed more clonal expansion and lower generation probabilities than non-associated chains that were equally common. According to the authors, the approach could potentially be generalized to other disease states and immunological phenotypes. A total of 150 to 200 TCR beta chains were listed by the study as associated with cytomegalovirus. An earlier analysis of approximately 500 of the donors showed that most TCR beta V segments appeared in productive rearrangements either about 87% or about 30% of the time, which broadly matched IMGT annotations. Specific HLA alleles were associated with 15,000 to 20,000 TCR beta sequences at a false discovery rate of 0.05 in a later analysis. The only immune exposure information available for the cohort was CMV serostatus. A later analysis found that TCR association rates varied across HLA loci, with DRB1 alleles showing the most associated TCRs and HLA-C alleles the fewest. In a later genetic analysis, fewer N-insertions in productive TCRs were reported among donors in an Asian-associated ancestry cluster than the 666-donor mean. This cohort had only TCR beta chains sequenced, and the lack of alpha or paired-chain data limited which features could be detected. Several of the top co-occurrence clusters appeared to be linked to parvovirus B19, influenza, CMV and Epstein-Barr virus, according to a later analysis. Roughly uniform sequencing depth across donors was assumed in presence/absence analyses, although this assumption may not hold. Cytomegalovirus status was reported to be diagnosed by the classifier with high specificity and sensitivity in both the original and validation cohorts. A cluster of highly shared sequence variants was judged likely to represent a technical artifact of the sequencing pipeline. Linkage disequilibrium might explain the correlated functional status among segregating V segments, but an unknown experimental factor could not be excluded. The 87-base-pair reads could not distinguish some IMGT-functional V segments, including TRBV6-2 and TRBV6-3, so those segments were excluded. A later genetic analysis associated a missense DCLRE1C variant with V-gene and J-gene trimming of TCR beta chains, and an independent cohort replicated the association. Most TCR sequences were observed very rarely across donors, whereas some public TCRs were present in many individuals. According to a later analysis, most CMV-associated TCR beta chains appeared to be HLA-restricted, and the HLA associations seemed to be driven largely by CMV exposure. Because HLA typing was missing for some donors at each locus, association tests included only the typed subset. A further reported finding was that TCR beta sequences accurately predicted the HLA-A and HLA-B alleles for most subjects in the first cohort. Strong co-occurrence of HLA alleles, especially DR and DQ, made assigning TCR associations to individual alleles difficult. Because counts were too low, seventeen rarely observed V segments, including chromosome 9 orphons, were excluded from the earlier analysis of roughly 580 of the donors. A few of the identified cytomegalovirus-associated TCR beta chains were confirmed in vitro to be specific for cytomegalovirus antigens.

The cohort comprised some 700 healthy bone marrow donors. All cohort members were sampled while nominally healthy, although unrecorded immune exposures were likely present. The donor was CMV seropositive and was included in the group of about 290 seropositive cohort members. Each donor provided a peripheral blood sample, and peripheral blood mononuclear cells were used for TCR beta sequencing. The Qiagen DNeasy Blood Extraction Kit was used to extract genomic DNA from the blood cell samples. The TCR was taken from a man between 40 and 49 years old in good health and CMV-seropositive. Recombination joined TRBV7-6 with TRBJ2-3, with 11 bases matching TRBD2. The material sequenced was PBMCs. The CDR3 reads as follows: CASSSSGRIDTQYF. The DNA reads TGTGCCAGCAGCTCTAGCGGGAGGATAGATACGCAGTATTTT.